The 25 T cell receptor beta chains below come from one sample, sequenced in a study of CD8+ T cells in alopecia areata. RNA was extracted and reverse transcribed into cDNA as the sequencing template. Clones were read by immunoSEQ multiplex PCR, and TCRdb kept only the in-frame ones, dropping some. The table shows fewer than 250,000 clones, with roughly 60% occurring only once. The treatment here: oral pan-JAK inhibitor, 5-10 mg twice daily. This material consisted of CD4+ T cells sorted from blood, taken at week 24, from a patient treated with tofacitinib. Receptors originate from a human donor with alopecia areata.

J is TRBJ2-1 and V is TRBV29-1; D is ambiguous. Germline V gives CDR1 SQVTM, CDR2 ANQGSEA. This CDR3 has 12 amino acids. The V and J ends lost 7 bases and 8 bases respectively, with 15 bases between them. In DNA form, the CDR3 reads TGCAGCGGGCTGAGGTCTCGCGATGAGCAGTTCTTC. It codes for CSGLRSRDEQFF.

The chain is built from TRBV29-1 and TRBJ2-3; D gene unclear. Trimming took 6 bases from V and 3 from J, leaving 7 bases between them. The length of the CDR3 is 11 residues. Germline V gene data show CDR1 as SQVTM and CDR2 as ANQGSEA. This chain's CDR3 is CSVGPTDTQYF. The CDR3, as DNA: TGCAGCGTCGGCCCTACAGATACGCAGTATTTT.

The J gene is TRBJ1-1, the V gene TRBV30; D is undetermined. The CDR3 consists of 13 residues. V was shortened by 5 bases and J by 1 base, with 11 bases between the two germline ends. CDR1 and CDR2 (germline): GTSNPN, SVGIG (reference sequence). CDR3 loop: CAWLINSNTEAFF. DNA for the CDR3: TGTGCCTGGCTGATTAATTCGAACACTGAAGCTTTCTTT.

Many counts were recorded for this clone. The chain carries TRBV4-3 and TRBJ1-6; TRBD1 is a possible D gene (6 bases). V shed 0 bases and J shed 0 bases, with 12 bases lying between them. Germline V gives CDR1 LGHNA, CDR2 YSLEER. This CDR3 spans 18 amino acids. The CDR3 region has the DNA TGCGCCAGCAGCCAAGAACTACAGGGCAGCTCCTATAATTCACCCCTCCACTTT. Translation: CASSQELQGSSYNSPLHF.

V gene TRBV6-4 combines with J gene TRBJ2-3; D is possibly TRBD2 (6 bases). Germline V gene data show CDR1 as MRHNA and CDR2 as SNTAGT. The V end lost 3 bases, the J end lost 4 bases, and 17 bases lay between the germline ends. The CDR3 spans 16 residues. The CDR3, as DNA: TGTGCCAGCAGTGAAGGACCGCCGTGGGGGGCAGATACGCAGTATTTT. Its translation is CASSEGPPWGADTQYF.

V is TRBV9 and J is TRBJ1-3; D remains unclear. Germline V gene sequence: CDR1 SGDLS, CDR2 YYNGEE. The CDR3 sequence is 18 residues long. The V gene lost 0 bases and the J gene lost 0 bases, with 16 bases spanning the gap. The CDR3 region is CASSVDVTPGSSGNTIYF. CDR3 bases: TGTGCCAGCAGCGTAGATGTAACCCCCGGGTCCTCTGGAAACACCATATATTTT.

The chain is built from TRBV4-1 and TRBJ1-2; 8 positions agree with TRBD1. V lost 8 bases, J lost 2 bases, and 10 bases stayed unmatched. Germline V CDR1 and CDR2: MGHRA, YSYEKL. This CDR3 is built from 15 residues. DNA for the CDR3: TGCGCCAGCCACAGTTTACAGGGGGGGAACTATGGCTACACCTTC. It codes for CASHSLQGGNYGYTF.

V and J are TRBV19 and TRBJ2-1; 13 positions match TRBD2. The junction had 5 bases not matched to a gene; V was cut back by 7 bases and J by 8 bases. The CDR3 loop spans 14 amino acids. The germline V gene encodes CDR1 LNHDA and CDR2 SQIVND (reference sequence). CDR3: CASTLAGGLYEQFF. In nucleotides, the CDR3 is TGTGCCAGTACACTAGCGGGGGGGCTGTATGAGCAGTTCTTC. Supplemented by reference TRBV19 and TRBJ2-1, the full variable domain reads DGGITQSPKYLFRKEGQNVTLSCEQNLNHDAMYWYRQDPGQGLRLIYYSQIVNDFQKGDIAEGYSVSREKKESFPLTVTSAQKNPTAFYLCASTLAGGLYEQFFGPGTRLTVL.

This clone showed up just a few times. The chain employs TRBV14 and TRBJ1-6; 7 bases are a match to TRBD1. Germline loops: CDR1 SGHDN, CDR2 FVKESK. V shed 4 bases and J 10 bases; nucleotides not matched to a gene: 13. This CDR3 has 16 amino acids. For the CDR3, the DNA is TGTGCCAGCAGCCCGACAGGGTTAATCCCCCTATCACCCCTCCACTTT. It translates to CASSPTGLIPLSPLHF.

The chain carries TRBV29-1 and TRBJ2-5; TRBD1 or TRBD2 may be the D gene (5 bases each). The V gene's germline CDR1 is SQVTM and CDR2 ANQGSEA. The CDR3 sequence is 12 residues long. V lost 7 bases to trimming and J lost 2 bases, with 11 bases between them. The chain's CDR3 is CSGGRGQETQYF. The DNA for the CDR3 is TGCAGCGGGGGACGGGGTCAAGAGACCCAGTACTTC. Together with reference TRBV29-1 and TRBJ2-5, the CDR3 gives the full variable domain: SAVISQKPSRDICQRGTSLTIQCQVDSQVTMMFWYRQQPGQSLTLIATANQGSEATYESGFVIDKFPISRPNLTFSTLTVSNMSPEDSSIYLCSGGRGQETQYFGPGTRLLVL.

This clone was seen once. The CDR3 region is CASSQDIAGLAGRSTDTQYF. The CDR3 nucleotides read TGTGCCAGCAGCCAAGACATCGCGGGACTAGCGGGACGCAGCACAGATACGCAGTATTTT. This sequence joins TRBV4-2 and TRBJ2-3; 13 bases line up with TRBD2. The ends lost 0 bases at V and 0 bases at J; junction bases unmatched: 9. The CDR3 covers 20 residues. CDR1 is LGHNA, CDR2 YNFKEQ, per germline.

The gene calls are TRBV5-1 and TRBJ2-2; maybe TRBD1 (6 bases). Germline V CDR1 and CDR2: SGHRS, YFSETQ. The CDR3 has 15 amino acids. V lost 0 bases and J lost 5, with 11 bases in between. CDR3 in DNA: TGCGCCAGCAGCTTGGTTTCCAGGGGTACCGGGGAGCTGTTTTTT. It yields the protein CASSLVSRGTGELFF.

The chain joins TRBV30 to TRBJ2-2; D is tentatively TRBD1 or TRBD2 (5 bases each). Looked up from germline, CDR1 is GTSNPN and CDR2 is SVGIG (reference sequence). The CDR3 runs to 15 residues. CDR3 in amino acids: CGLESGRPPPGELFF. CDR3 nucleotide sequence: TGTGGGCTGGAGTCGGGACGACCACCCCCCGGGGAGCTGTTTTTT.

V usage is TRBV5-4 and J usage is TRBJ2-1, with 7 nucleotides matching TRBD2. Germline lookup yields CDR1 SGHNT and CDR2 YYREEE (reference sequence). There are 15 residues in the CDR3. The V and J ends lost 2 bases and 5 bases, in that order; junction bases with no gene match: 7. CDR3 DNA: TGTGCCAGCAGCTTAGATAATCTAGCGGACAATGAGCAGTTCTTC. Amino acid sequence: CASSLDNLADNEQFF.

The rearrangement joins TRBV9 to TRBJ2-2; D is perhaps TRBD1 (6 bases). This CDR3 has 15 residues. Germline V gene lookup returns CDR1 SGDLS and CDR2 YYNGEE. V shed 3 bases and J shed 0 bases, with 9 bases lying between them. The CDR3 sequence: CASSAGTTNTGELFF. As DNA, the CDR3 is TGTGCCAGCAGCGCCGGGACAACGAACACCGGGGAGCTGTTTTTT.

CDR3 amino acids: CASSLARIHEQYF. The CDR3 DNA follows: TGTGCCAGCAGCTTGGCCAGGATCCACGAGCAGTACTTC. The chain combines TRBV5-6 with TRBJ2-7; D not resolved. Germline V gene data show CDR1 as SGHDT and CDR2 as YYEEEE. V shed 0 bases and J shed 5 bases, with 9 bases lying between them. The CDR3 contains 13 residues.

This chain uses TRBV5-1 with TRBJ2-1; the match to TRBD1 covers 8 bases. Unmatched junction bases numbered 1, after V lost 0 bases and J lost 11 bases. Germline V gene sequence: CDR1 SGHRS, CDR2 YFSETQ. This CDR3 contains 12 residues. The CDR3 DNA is TGCGCCAGCAGCTTGGGGACAGGGCAGCAGTTCTTC. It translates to CASSLGTGQQFF.

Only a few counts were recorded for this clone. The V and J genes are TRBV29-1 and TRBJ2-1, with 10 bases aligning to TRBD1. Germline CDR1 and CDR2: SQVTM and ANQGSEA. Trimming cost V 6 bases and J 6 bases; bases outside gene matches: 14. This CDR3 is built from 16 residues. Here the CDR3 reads CSVSAPTGGIVNEQFF. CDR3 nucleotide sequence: TGCAGCGTCTCCGCCCCGACAGGGGGCATTGTCAATGAGCAGTTCTTC.

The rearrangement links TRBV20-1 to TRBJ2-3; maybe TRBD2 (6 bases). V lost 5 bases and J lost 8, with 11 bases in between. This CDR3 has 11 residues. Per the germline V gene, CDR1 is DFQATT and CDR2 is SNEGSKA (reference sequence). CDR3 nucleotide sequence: TGCAGTGCTGAAGGGCGGGGTACGCAGTATTTT. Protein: CSAEGRGTQYF.

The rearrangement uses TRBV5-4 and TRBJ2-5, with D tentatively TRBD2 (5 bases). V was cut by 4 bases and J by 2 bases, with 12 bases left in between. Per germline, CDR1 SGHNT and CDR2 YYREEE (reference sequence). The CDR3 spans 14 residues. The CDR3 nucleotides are TGTGCCAGCAGCCTCCTGAGGGCGCAAGAGACCCAGTACTTC. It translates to CASSLLRAQETQYF.

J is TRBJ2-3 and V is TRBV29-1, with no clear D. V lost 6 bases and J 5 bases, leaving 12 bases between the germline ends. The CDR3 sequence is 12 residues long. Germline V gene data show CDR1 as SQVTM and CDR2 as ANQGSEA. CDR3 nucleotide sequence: TGCAGCGTGGAGAAGGACGGAGATACGCAGTATTTT. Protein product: CSVEKDGDTQYF.

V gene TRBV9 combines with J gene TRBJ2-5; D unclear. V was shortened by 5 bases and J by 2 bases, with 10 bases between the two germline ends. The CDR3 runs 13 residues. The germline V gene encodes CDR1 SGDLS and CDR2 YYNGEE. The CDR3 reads CASSTMLQETQYF. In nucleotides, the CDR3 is TGTGCCAGCAGTACAATGCTGCAAGAGACCCAGTACTTC.

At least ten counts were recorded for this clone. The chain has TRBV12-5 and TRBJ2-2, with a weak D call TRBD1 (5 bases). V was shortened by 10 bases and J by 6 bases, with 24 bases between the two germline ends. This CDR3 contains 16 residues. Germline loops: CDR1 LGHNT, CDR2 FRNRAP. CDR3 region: CATGSRYPQGSGELFF. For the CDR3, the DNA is TGTGCTACCGGTAGCCGGTACCCTCAGGGCTCCGGGGAGCTGTTTTTT.

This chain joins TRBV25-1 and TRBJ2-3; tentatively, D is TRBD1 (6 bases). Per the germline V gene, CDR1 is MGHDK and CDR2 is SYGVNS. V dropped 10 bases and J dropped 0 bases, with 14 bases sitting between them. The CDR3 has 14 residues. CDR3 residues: CATKRTASTDTQYF. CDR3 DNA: TGTGCCACCAAGAGGACAGCTAGCACAGATACGCAGTATTTT.

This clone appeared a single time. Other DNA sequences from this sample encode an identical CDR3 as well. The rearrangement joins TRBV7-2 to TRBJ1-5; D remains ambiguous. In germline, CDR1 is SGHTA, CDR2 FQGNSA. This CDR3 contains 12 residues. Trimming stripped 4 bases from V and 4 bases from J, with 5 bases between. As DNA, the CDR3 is TGTGCCAGCAGCTCACAGAATCAGCCCCAGCATTTT. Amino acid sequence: CASSSQNQPQHF.